The 12 T cell receptor beta chains reported below all come from one sample, sequenced in a study of cytomegalovirus exposure and HLA in healthy donors. Researchers ran the PCR with 60 Vbeta and 13 Jbeta primers. Produced via immunoSEQ multiplex PCR; TCRdb's table is partial and in-frame only. The sample gives some 120,000 clones, 65% of which show up once; roughly 10% is in the top ten. The sequenced material came from PBMCs. The receptor source for this set is a woman aged 40 to 49 in good health and CMV-seropositive.

The chain couples TRBV4-3 to TRBJ2-5; no definite D call. Trimming pared 0 bases from V and 5 bases from J, leaving 13 bases between. There are 15 residues in the CDR3. Germline V CDR1 and CDR2: LGHNA, YSLEER. The CDR3, as DNA: TGCGCCAGCAGCCAAGATTGGAGCCTTCCGGAGACCCAGTACTTC. Encoded protein: CASSQDWSLPETQYF.

This chain connects TRBV12-5 to TRBJ2-3; D is uncertain. From germline, CDR1 is LGHNT and CDR2 FRNRAP. The CDR3 runs to 14 residues. Between the trimmed V and J ends, which lost 7 bases and 2 bases, there was a span of 13 bases. CDR3 amino acids: CASADRTYTDTQYF. The DNA of the CDR3 is TGTGCTAGTGCCGATCGAACTTACACAGATACGCAGTATTTT.

The chain has TRBV4-2 and TRBJ1-2; 9 nucleotides align to TRBD1. There are 15 residues in the CDR3. Germline loops: CDR1 LGHNA, CDR2 YNFKEQ. The J segment lost 0 bases and the V segment lost 4 bases, leaving 3 bases of the junction unmatched. CDR3 sequence: CASSPGTGTNYGYTF. CDR3 sequence (DNA): TGTGCCAGCAGCCCCGGGACAGGGACTAACTATGGCTACACCTTC.

The chain employs TRBV27 and TRBJ1-4; D is possibly TRBD1 (6 bases). The germline V and J ends were trimmed by 5 bases and 5 bases, with 15 bases remaining between them. The germline V gene has CDR1 MNHEY and CDR2 SMNVEV (reference sequence). The CDR3 contains 15 residues. CDR3: CASSPLDSQNEKLFF. CDR3 sequence (DNA): TGTGCCAGCAGTCCTCTGGACAGTCAGAATGAAAAACTGTTTTTT.

The genes are TRBV18 and TRBJ1-3; D is ambiguous. The V end lost 3 bases, the J end lost 0 bases, and 9 bases lay between the germline ends. This CDR3 is 15 amino acids long. The germline V gene encodes CDR1 KGHSH and CDR2 LQKENI. The CDR3 reads CASSPNNLSGNTIYF. In DNA form, the CDR3 reads TGTGCCAGCTCACCTAACAACCTCTCTGGAAACACCATATATTTT.

The J gene is TRBJ2-1, the V gene TRBV19; TRBD1 matches 7 bases. J was trimmed by 5 bases and V by 4 bases; bases with no gene match: 2. The CDR3 loop spans 13 amino acids. Germline CDR1 is LNHDA and CDR2 is SQIVND (reference sequence). This chain's CDR3 is CASSTGGNNEQFF. The CDR3 DNA reads TGTGCCAGTAGTACAGGGGGTAACAATGAGCAGTTCTTC.

V usage is TRBV11-2 and J usage is TRBJ2-5, with TRBD2 identical over 7 bases. CDR1 SGHAT and CDR2 FQNNGV come from the germline V gene. This CDR3 region has 15 residues. V shed 0 bases, J shed 4 bases, and the junction held 5 bases outside the gene matches. The CDR3 region has the DNA TGTGCCAGCAGCTTAGAAGCGGGATTCCGAGAGACCCAGTACTTC. It is translated as CASSLEAGFRETQYF.

The chain couples TRBV5-4 to TRBJ2-5; 11 bases fit TRBD2. J gave up 5 bases and V 4 bases, and 4 bases lay outside the gene matches. Germline lookup yields CDR1 SGHNT and CDR2 YYREEE (reference sequence). CDR3 size: 14 residues. The CDR3 sequence: CASSGSSGRETQYF. The CDR3, as DNA: TGTGCCAGCAGCGGATCTAGCGGGAGGGAGACCCAGTACTTC.

Concerning this clone: Distinct nucleotide sequences in the sample also encode this CDR3. The chain joins TRBV6-5 to TRBJ2-7, with D perhaps matching TRBD2 (5 bases). V lost 6 bases and J lost 0, with 12 bases in between. Germline values: CDR1 MNHEY, CDR2 SVGAGI. The CDR3 sequence is 14 residues long. CDR3: CASSYRGSSYEQYF. As DNA, the CDR3 is TGTGCCAGCAGCTACCGTGGGAGCTCCTACGAGCAGTACTTC.

V usage is TRBV5-4 and J usage is TRBJ1-1; D gene ambiguous. The CDR3 sequence is 15 residues long. V was shortened by 2 bases and J by 1 base, with 12 bases between the two germline ends. CDR1 and CDR2 from the germline V gene are SGHNT and YYREEE (reference sequence). CDR3 nucleotide sequence: TGTGCCAGCAGCTTCCGGCACAGATCGAACACTGAAGCTTTCTTT. Encoded protein: CASSFRHRSNTEAFF.

The J gene is TRBJ2-2, the V gene TRBV7-9; 9 bases map to TRBD2. This CDR3 is 15 amino acids long. Unmatched junction bases numbered 7, after V lost 5 bases and J lost 6 bases. From germline, CDR1 is SEHNR and CDR2 FQNEAQ (reference sequence). CDR3 protein: CASSLSSGSSGELFF. CDR3 nucleotide sequence: TGTGCCAGCAGCCTGAGTAGCGGGAGTTCCGGGGAGCTGTTTTTT.

This chain uses TRBV9 with TRBJ1-1; tentatively, D is TRBD1 (6 bases). Germline V gene data show CDR1 as SGDLS and CDR2 as YYNGEE. The CDR3 runs 16 residues. Between the trimmed V and J ends, which lost 2 bases and 0 bases, there was a span of 14 bases. This CDR3 is CASSVSVGALNTEAFF. CDR3 coding DNA: TGTGCCAGCAGCGTGTCGGTGGGGGCCTTGAACACTGAAGCTTTCTTT.